This T cell receptor (beta chain) was documented in a study of T cells in Graves' hyperthyroidism and ophthalmopathy. Authors of the study amplified TCR beta CDR3 regions from RNA transcripts. Initially, a first-round RT-PCR of the TCR CDR3 employed the HTBI primer set. TCRdb processed the multiplex PCR reads anew with MiXCR; each CDR3 protein has one entry. The sample lists approximately 570,000 distinct CDR3 sequences, 20% occurring once. This clonotype was counted at least ten times. Its specificity is not known. Germline V lookup: CDR1 KGHSH, CDR2 LQKENI. This CDR3 contains 17 residues. Trimming cost V 3 bases and J 6 bases; bases outside gene matches: 15. Study outcomes and limitations: Stable hyperthyroidism was separated from ophthalmopathy by a model based on 13 V-J features.

Input material: blood. The chain combines TRBV18 with TRBJ1-2; 8 positions agree with TRBD1. This receptor was identified in a man aged 35-49 years with Graves' ophthalmopathy. CDR3 region: CASSPSYPSDRENGYTF. As DNA, the CDR3 is TGTGCCAGCTCACCGTCTTACCCGTCGGACAGGGAGAATGGCTACACCTTC.